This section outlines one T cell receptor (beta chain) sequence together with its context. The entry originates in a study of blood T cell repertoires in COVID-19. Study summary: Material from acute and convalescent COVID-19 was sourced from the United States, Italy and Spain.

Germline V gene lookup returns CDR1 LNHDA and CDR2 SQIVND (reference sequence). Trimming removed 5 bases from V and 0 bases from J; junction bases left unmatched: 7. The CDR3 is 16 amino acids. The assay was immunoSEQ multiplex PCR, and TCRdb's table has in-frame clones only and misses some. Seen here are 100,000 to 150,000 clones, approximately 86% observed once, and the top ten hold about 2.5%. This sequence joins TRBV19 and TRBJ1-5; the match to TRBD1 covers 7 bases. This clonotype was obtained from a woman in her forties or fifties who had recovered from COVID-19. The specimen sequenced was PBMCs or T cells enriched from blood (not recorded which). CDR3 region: CASSLTGDYSNQPQHF. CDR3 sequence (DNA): TGTGCCAGTAGTCTAACAGGGGATTATAGCAATCAGCCCCAGCATTTT. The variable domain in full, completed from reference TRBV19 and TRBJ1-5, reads DGGITQSPKYLFRKEGQNVTLSCEQNLNHDAMYWYRQDPGQGLRLIYYSQIVNDFQKGDIAEGYSVSREKKESFPLTVTSAQKNPTAFYLCASSLTGDYSNQPQHFGDGTRLSIL.